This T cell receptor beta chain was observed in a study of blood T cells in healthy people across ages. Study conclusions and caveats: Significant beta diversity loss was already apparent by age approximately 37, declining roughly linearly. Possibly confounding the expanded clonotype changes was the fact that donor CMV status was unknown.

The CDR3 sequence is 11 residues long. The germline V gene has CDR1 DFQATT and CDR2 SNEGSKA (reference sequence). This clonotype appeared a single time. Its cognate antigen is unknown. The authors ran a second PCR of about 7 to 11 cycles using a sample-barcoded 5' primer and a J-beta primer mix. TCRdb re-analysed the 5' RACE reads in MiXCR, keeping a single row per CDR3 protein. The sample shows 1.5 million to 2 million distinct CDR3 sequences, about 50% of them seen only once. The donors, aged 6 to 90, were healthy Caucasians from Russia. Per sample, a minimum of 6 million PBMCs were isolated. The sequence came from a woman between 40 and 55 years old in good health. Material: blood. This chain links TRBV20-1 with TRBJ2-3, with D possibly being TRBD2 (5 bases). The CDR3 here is CRAASTDTQYF. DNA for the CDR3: TGCAGAGCGGCTAGCACAGATACGCAGTATTTT.